The 17 T cell receptor beta chains listed next were all sequenced from one sample in a study of blood T cell repertoires in COVID-19. The assay was immunoSEQ multiplex PCR, and TCRdb's table has in-frame clones only and misses some. The sample yields some 15,000 clones, 88% seen once. The sequenced sample consisted of peripheral blood. The receptors here all came from a human donor in a cohort sampled during active COVID-19.

This clone was picked up one time. V and J are TRBV6-5 and TRBJ1-5; D remains unclear. V lost 6 bases and J 4 bases, leaving 7 bases between the germline ends. Per the germline V gene, CDR1 is MNHEY and CDR2 is SVGAGI. CDR3 length: 12 amino acids. DNA for the CDR3: TGTGCCAGCAGAAGCTTGAATCAGCCCCAGCATTTT. This codes for CASRSLNQPQHF.

The chain combines TRBV29-1 with TRBJ1-1; 8 positions agree with TRBD1. Trimming cost V 7 bases and J 7 bases; bases outside gene matches: 5. The length of the CDR3 is 11 residues. Per the germline V gene, CDR1 is SQVTM and CDR2 is ANQGSEA. The CDR3 sequence: CSGRTGSEAFF. The CDR3 DNA reads as TGCAGCGGGAGGACAGGGAGTGAAGCTTTCTTT.

The CDR3 reads CSVEPGLAGSGEQYF. CDR3 coding DNA: TGCAGCGTTGAACCGGGACTAGCGGGGTCGGGGGAGCAGTACTTC. The V gene is TRBV29-1, the J gene TRBJ2-7, with TRBD2 matching 13 bases. Germline V gene data show CDR1 as SQVTM and CDR2 as ANQGSEA. V trimming: 2 bases; J trimming: 7 bases; junction bases outside the gene matches: 8. CDR3 length: 15 residues.

The V gene is TRBV18, the J gene TRBJ1-3; D possibly corresponds to TRBD1 (6 bases). Trimming pared 3 bases from V and 6 bases from J, leaving 9 bases between. Germline values: CDR1 KGHSH, CDR2 LQKENI. This CDR3 comprises 13 residues. In DNA, the CDR3 is TGTGCCAGCTCACCCCGGACAGAAAACACCATATATTTT. Translated, it gives CASSPRTENTIYF.

The chain links TRBV6-5 to TRBJ2-1, with a weak D call TRBD2 (6 bases). The germline CDR1 and CDR2 sequences are MNHEY and SVGAGI. The CDR3 sequence is 12 residues long. Trimming removed 7 bases from V and 6 bases from J, with 10 bases in between. The chain's CDR3 is CASTGTFNEQFF. The CDR3 DNA is TGTGCCAGCACCGGGACTTTCAATGAGCAGTTCTTC.

The J gene is TRBJ1-2, the V gene TRBV7-2, with a possible D match to TRBD1 (6 bases). CDR1 and CDR2 (germline): SGHTA, FQGNSA. Trimming left V 5 bases short and J 8 bases short, with 15 bases between. CDR3 size: 13 residues. The CDR3 sequence is CASSQTPRGGYTF. Here the CDR3 DNA reads TGTGCCAGCAGCCAAACCCCCAGGGGAGGCTACACCTTC.

The chain recombines TRBV4-1 with TRBJ1-6, with D hard to call. The germline V gene encodes CDR1 MGHRA and CDR2 YSYEKL. V lost 1 base to trimming and J lost 10 bases, with 20 bases between them. CDR3 length: 17 residues. CDR3 sequence (DNA): TGCGCCAGCAGCCAAGTCGTGTCTAGGTACTCCCCGTCACCCCTCCACTTT. It specifies CASSQVVSRYSPSPLHF.

The chain is built from TRBV21-1 and TRBJ2-6; the table calls TRBD2, which could not be checked here. TRBV21-1 is recorded as a pseudogene. This CDR3 has 19 residues. This CDR3 reads CASSKKAGGPPSGANVLTF. Written as DNA, the CDR3 is TGTGCCAGCAGCAAAAAAGCCGGGGGACCTCCTTCTGGGGCCAACGTCCTGACTTTC.

A few counts support this clone. This CDR3 is also generated by other DNA sequences in the sample. CDR3 bases: TGTGCCAGCTCACCCCCGACAGAAAGTTATGGCTACACCTTC. Encoded protein: CASSPPTESYGYTF. The chain is built from TRBV18 and TRBJ1-2; TRBD1 might be the D (5 bases). Trimming took 3 bases from V and 5 from J, leaving 13 bases between them. The CDR3 runs to 14 residues. CDR1 and CDR2 from the germline V gene are KGHSH and LQKENI.

This chain joins TRBV7-2 and TRBJ1-1; D gene unclear. Trimming stripped 5 bases from V and 6 bases from J, with 19 bases between. The CDR3 is made up of 15 amino acids. Germline V CDR1 and CDR2: SGHTA, FQGNSA. CDR3 region: CASSRTGRIGAEAFF. CDR3 nucleotide sequence: TGTGCCAGCAGCCGGACCGGGCGCATCGGGGCTGAAGCTTTCTTT.

V gene TRBV27 combines with J gene TRBJ1-1; D gene ambiguous. Germline V CDR1 and CDR2: MNHEY, SMNVEV (reference sequence). V was trimmed by 8 bases and J by 0 bases, leaving 28 bases between them. The CDR3 has 19 residues. The CDR3 DNA follows: TGTGCCAGCGGACCCAGACGGACTCCAAGAGTAACGTTGAACACTGAAGCTTTCTTT. Protein: CASGPRRTPRVTLNTEAFF.

This sequence joins TRBV27 and TRBJ1-5; 8 bases line up with TRBD1. Looked up from germline, CDR1 is MNHEY and CDR2 is SMNVEV (reference sequence). CDR3 size: 16 residues. With 5 bases clipped from V and 1 base from J, the junction kept 7 bases outside the gene matches. CDR3 sequence: CASSPGQGVSNQPQHF. CDR3 coding DNA: TGTGCCAGCAGTCCCGGACAGGGTGTCAGCAATCAGCCCCAGCATTTT.

This CDR3 reads CASSQGAVAGFVHTQYF. CDR3 coding DNA: TGTGCCAGCAGCCAAGGTGCTGTAGCGGGGTTTGTTCATACGCAGTATTTT. The rearrangement uses TRBV4-2 and TRBJ2-3; 8 bases are shared with TRBD2. In germline, CDR1 is LGHNA, CDR2 YNFKEQ. The CDR3 covers 17 residues. J gave up 7 bases and V 1 base, and 13 bases lay outside the gene matches.

The chain uses TRBV2 and TRBJ2-1; D perhaps matches TRBD1 (6 bases). V lost 6 bases, J lost 8 bases, and 11 bases lay in between. The CDR3 has 12 amino acids. Germline values: CDR1 SNHLY, CDR2 FYNNEI. CDR3 amino acids: CASSKDSDEQFF. CDR3 DNA: TGTGCCAGCAGCAAGGACAGCGATGAGCAGTTCTTC.

The chain recombines TRBV19 with TRBJ2-2, with D possibly matching TRBD1 (7 bases). Germline CDR1 LNHDA, CDR2 SQIVND (reference sequence). CDR3 length equals 15 residues. Trimming removed 5 bases at V and 3 bases at J, with 13 bases between. For the CDR3, the DNA is TGTGCCAGTAGTGCAGGGGGGACCTACACCGGGGAGCTGTTTTTT. Translation gives CASSAGGTYTGELFF.

The chain links TRBV4-3 to TRBJ1-2, with D uncertain. Germline CDR1 is LGHNA and CDR2 is YSLEER. V gave up 0 bases and J gave up 4 bases, with 9 bases separating them. There are 14 residues in the CDR3. The CDR3 DNA follows: TGCGCCAGCAGCCAAGATTTGGGCCCCTATGGCTACACCTTC. Protein: CASSQDLGPYGYTF.

The chain carries TRBV5-1 and TRBJ2-7; 8 positions match TRBD1. The CDR3 loop spans 15 amino acids. V shed 0 bases and J 0 bases; nucleotides not matched to a gene: 2. Germline V gene sequence: CDR1 SGHRS, CDR2 YFSETQ. CDR3 sequence reads: CASSLGDRISYEQYF. The CDR3 bases are TGCGCCAGCAGCTTGGGGGACAGGATCTCCTACGAGCAGTACTTC.